These 10 T cell receptor beta chains were sequenced from one sample in a study of blood T cell repertoires in COVID-19. The method was immunoSEQ multiplex PCR; TCRdb's version includes in-frame clones alone and lacks a portion of them. In the table there are under 250,000 clones, 82% of which are singletons. The sequencing input was peripheral blood. The receptors derive from a woman older than 75 with acute or convalescent COVID-19.

V is TRBV11-2 and J is TRBJ2-7; TRBD2 matches at 8 bases. This CDR3 comprises 12 residues. Germline V gene data show CDR1 as SGHAT and CDR2 as FQNNGV. V was pared by 7 bases and J by 6 bases, with 5 bases of the junction left unmatched. The CDR3 loop is CASTPGGGEQYF. CDR3 DNA sequence: TGTGCCAGCACCCCGGGGGGGGGCGAGCAGTACTTC.

This sequence joins TRBV9 and TRBJ1-1; D is uncertain. The germline V gene encodes CDR1 SGDLS and CDR2 YYNGEE. V shed 0 bases and J shed 1 base, with 7 bases lying between them. CDR3 length equals 14 residues. CDR3 loop: CASSVASGNTEAFF. CDR3 in DNA: TGTGCCAGCAGCGTAGCTTCGGGGAACACTGAAGCTTTCTTT.

The chain joins TRBV28 to TRBJ1-6, with 10 bases matching TRBD1. J gave up 6 bases and V 6 bases, and 5 bases lay outside the gene matches. This CDR3 has 15 residues. The germline V gene encodes CDR1 MDHEN and CDR2 SYDVKM. The CDR3 DNA follows: TGTGCCAGCAGACTGACAGGGGGCGGTAATTCACCCCTCCACTTT. It yields the protein CASRLTGGGNSPLHF. The full variable domain, rest sourced from reference TRBV28 and TRBJ1-6, is DVKVTQSSRYLVKRTGEKVFLECVQDMDHENMFWYRQDPGLGLRLIYFSYDVKMKEKGDIPEGYSVSREKKERFSLILESASTNQTSMYLCASRLTGGGNSPLHFGNGTRLTVT.

This clone occurred once. The chain carries TRBV6-1 and TRBJ1-3; D remains ambiguous. Per germline, CDR1 MNHNS and CDR2 SASEGT. Between the trimmed V and J ends, which lost 3 bases and 3 bases, there was a span of 6 bases. The CDR3 is 13 residues long. CDR3 region: CASSESLGNTIYF. The CDR3 bases are TGTGCCAGCAGTGAGAGCCTTGGAAACACCATATATTTT.

The CDR3 nucleotides read TGTGCCAGTAGTATCCTGGACAGGGGTAATCAGCCCCAGCATTTT. It specifies CASSILDRGNQPQHF. The chain couples TRBV19 to TRBJ1-5, with 9 bases aligning to TRBD1. The CDR3 is 15 amino acids. Trimming at V came to 3 bases and at J to 4 bases, leaving 4 bases not matched to a gene. CDR1 is LNHDA and CDR2 is SQIVND in the germline V gene (reference sequence).

The chain employs TRBV18 and TRBJ2-1; TRBD1 aligns across 9 bases. The CDR3 contains 17 residues. V lost 1 base, J lost 5 bases, and 9 bases stayed unmatched. CDR1 is KGHSH and CDR2 is LQKENI in the germline V gene. Here the CDR3 DNA reads TGTGCCAGCTCACCACTCCGTACGGGACAGGGAGACAATGAGCAGTTCTTC. Its protein is CASSPLRTGQGDNEQFF.

The chain uses TRBV9 and TRBJ2-3; D might be TRBD1 (6 bases). Trimming left V 7 bases short and J 0 bases short, with 15 bases between. Germline CDR1 SGDLS, CDR2 YYNGEE. This CDR3 spans 15 amino acids. CDR3 DNA: TGTGCCAGCGGGCGGACAGCCACTAGCACAGATACGCAGTATTTT. Translation: CASGRTATSTDTQYF. The variable domain in full, completed from reference TRBV9 and TRBJ2-3, reads DSGVTQTPKHLITATGQRVTLRCSPRSGDLSVYWYQQSLDQGLQFLIQYYNGEERAKGNILERFSAQQFPDLHSELNLSSLELGDSALYFCASGRTATSTDTQYFGPGTRLTVL.

This sequence joins TRBV10-3 and TRBJ2-7; D perhaps matches TRBD1 (6 bases). Germline CDR1 and CDR2: ENHRY and SYGVKD. V was cut by 10 bases and J by 0 bases, with 13 bases left in between. This CDR3 spans 13 amino acids. Here the CDR3 reads CATGQSSSYEQYF. The CDR3 DNA follows: TGTGCCACCGGACAGTCAAGCTCCTACGAGCAGTACTTC.

The chain has TRBV3-1 (or the pseudogene TRBV3-2) and TRBJ2-3; 8 nucleotides line up with TRBD1. The CDR3 loop spans 16 amino acids. CDR1 is LGHDT, CDR2 YNNKEL, per germline (reference sequence). The V segment lost 3 bases and the J segment 6 bases; nucleotides outside the gene matches: 11. The CDR3 DNA is TGTGCCAGCAGCCAGCAGGCTAACAGGGGGTGGGATACGCAGTATTTT. It specifies CASSQQANRGWDTQYF.

This chain uses TRBV28 with TRBJ2-7; 11 positions match TRBD2. The germline V gene encodes CDR1 MDHEN and CDR2 SYDVKM. V trimming: 3 bases; J trimming: 2 bases; junction bases outside the gene matches: 0. The CDR3 runs 14 residues. The CDR3 DNA sequence: TGTGCCAGCAGTTTTAGCGGGGGGGCCTACGAGCAGTACTTC. This codes for CASSFSGGAYEQYF.